The sequence of this TCR beta chain was determined in a study of blood T cell repertoires in COVID-19. Looking at the study overall: T cells, B-cell-depleted T cells, or PBMCs supplied cDNA or gDNA.

The assay was immunoSEQ multiplex PCR, and TCRdb's table has in-frame clones only and misses some. The sample has some 100,000 clones, almost 90% seen once. Germline values: CDR1 KGHSH, CDR2 LQKENI. V lost 1 base to trimming and J lost 3 bases, with 5 bases between them. The CDR3 has 13 amino acids. The sequencing sample was made of peripheral blood. This clonotype was obtained from a human donor with active COVID-19. The donor label of this sample is uncertain. The chain recombines TRBV18 with TRBJ2-3; D remains unclear. CDR3: CASSPRATDTQYF. In nucleotides, the CDR3 is TGTGCCAGCTCACCACGCGCAACAGATACGCAGTATTTT.